These T cell receptor beta chains were read from a single sample in a study of blood T cell repertoires in COVID-19. The repertoire was sequenced with immunoSEQ multiplex PCR; TCRdb's copy has only in-frame clones and lacks some. The data contain around 68,000 clones, more than 60% of them singletons. The specimen sequenced was peripheral blood. Receptors originate from a woman in her fifties or sixties with acute or convalescent COVID-19. Each CDR3 is given with its conserved first and last residue. A D gene is named only where the DNA matches it firmly. Expanded clones get a size class; other rows say once, few or many, or leave the size out.

>TRBJ1-3|.|TRBV29-1|.
CSVLSGNTIYF
TGCAGCGTTCTTTCTGGAAACACCATATATTTT
>TRBJ1-4|TRBD1|TRBV18|.
CASSEGASGEKLFF
TGTGCCAGCTCAGAGGGGGCTTCGGGGGAAAAACTGTTTTTT
>TRBJ2-6|TRBD2|TRBV6-2/TRBV6-3|.
CASSSRLAFSGANVLTF
TGTGCCAGCAGTTCGCGACTAGCGTTCTCTGGAGCCAACGTCCTGACTTTC
>TRBJ2-2|.|TRBV15|.
CATRGILRGFTGELFF
TGTGCCACCAGGGGGATTCTACGGGGGTTCACCGGGGAGCTGTTTTTT
>TRBJ2-1|.|TRBV20-1|.
CSASLRQVRWGSYNEQFF
TGCAGTGCTAGTCTGCGACAGGTACGCTGGGGATCCTACAATGAGCAGTTCTTC
>TRBJ1-2|TRBD1|TRBV20-1|.
CSAPQGEGYTF
TGCAGTGCTCCTCAGGGGGAAGGCTACACCTTC
>TRBJ1-1|TRBD1|TRBV5-1|.
CASSLGGLQGAETEAFF
TGCGCCAGCAGTTTGGGAGGGTTACAGGGGGCTGAGACTGAAGCTTTCTTT
>TRBJ2-1|TRBD2|TRBV5-1|.
CASSLSSSGGNNEQFF
TGCGCCAGCAGCTTGTCCTCTAGCGGGGGAAACAATGAGCAGTTCTTC
>TRBJ1-5|.|TRBV10-3|once
CASKESSNQPQHF
TGTGCCTCGAAGGAGAGTAGCAATCAGCCCCAGCATTTT
>TRBJ2-7|.|TRBV7-9|.
CASSFAGLSYEQYF
TGTGCCAGCAGCTTCGCAGGGTTGAGCTACGAGCAGTACTTC
>TRBJ2-2|.|TRBV7-9|.
CASSSPQGRNTGELFF
TGTGCCAGCAGCTCCCCCCAGGGCCGGAACACCGGGGAGCTGTTTTTT
>TRBJ1-4|TRBD1|TRBV9|few
CASSPPGTGFEKLFF
TGTGCCAGCAGCCCCCCCGGGACAGGGTTTGAAAAACTGTTTTTT
>TRBJ2-2|.|TRBV7-6|.
CASSSLAENTGELFF
TGTGCCAGCAGCTCACTAGCAGAGAACACCGGGGAGCTGTTTTTT
>TRBJ2-7|TRBD1|TRBV3-1/TRBV3-2|few
CASSQDWTGRAQYF
TGTGCCAGCAGCCAAGACTGGACAGGTCGAGCGCAGTACTTC
>TRBJ2-1|TRBD2|TRBV6-1|.
CASSDGGTSGYNEQFF
TGTGCCAGCAGTGATGGGGGGACTAGCGGATACAATGAGCAGTTCTTC
>TRBJ2-3|.|TRBV5-1|.
CASSESPIEGTQYF
TGCGCCAGCAGCGAGTCCCCAATCGAGGGTACGCAGTATTTT
>TRBJ2-2|TRBD2|TRBV27|.
CASRTSGRTNTGELFF
TGTGCCAGCAGGACTAGCGGGAGAACGAACACCGGGGAGCTGTTTTTT
>TRBJ2-7|.|TRBV3-1/TRBV3-2|.
CASSQDGGYYEQYF
TGTGCCAGCAGCCAAGATGGGGGCTACTACGAGCAGTACTTC
>TRBJ2-1|TRBD2|TRBV4-3|.
CASSQGGLVYNEQFF
TGCGCCAGCAGCCAAGGGGGACTAGTCTACAATGAGCAGTTCTTC
>TRBJ1-1|.|TRBV5-4|once
CASSLRQGAEAFF
TGTGCCAGCAGCTTGAGGCAGGGTGCTGAAGCTTTCTTT
>TRBJ2-1|.|TRBV4-2|few
CASSHLQDFDNEQFF
TGTGCCAGCAGCCACCTCCAGGACTTTGACAATGAGCAGTTCTTC
>TRBJ1-2|.|TRBV10-3|.
CAISAQEGIYGYTF
TGTGCCATCAGTGCCCAGGAGGGGATATATGGCTACACCTTC
>TRBJ1-1|TRBD1|TRBV7-2|.
CASSPRTGWNTEAFF
TGTGCCAGCAGCCCGAGGACAGGTTGGAACACTGAAGCTTTCTTT
>TRBJ2-1|.|TRBV9|.
CASSAAGQIGNEQFF
TGTGCCAGCAGCGCCGCGGGACAGATCGGCAATGAGCAGTTCTTC
>TRBJ2-3|TRBD2|TRBV9|.
CASSVIGASGSADTQYF
TGTGCCAGCAGCGTAATAGGGGCTAGCGGGAGCGCAGATACGCAGTATTTT
>TRBJ1-2|TRBD1|TRBV6-1|.
CASSERDRLGYGYTF
TGTGCCAGCAGTGAAAGGGACAGGCTGGGCTATGGCTACACCTTC
>TRBJ2-7|.|TRBV16|few
CASSTQGNQRFYEQYF
TGTGCCAGCAGCACGCAGGGGAATCAAAGATTCTACGAGCAGTACTTC
>TRBJ2-2|TRBD2|TRBV10-3|.
CAISGLAGGPDTGELFF
TGTGCCATCAGTGGACTAGCGGGGGGGCCGGACACCGGGGAGCTGTTTTTT
>TRBJ2-1|TRBD2|TRBV28|.
CASSLGTSGSYEQFF
TGTGCCAGCAGTCTCGGGACTAGCGGGAGTTATGAGCAGTTCTTC
>TRBJ1-1|TRBD1|TRBV5-1|.
CASSPQGATEAFF
TGCGCCAGCAGCCCGCAGGGGGCCACTGAAGCTTTCTTT
>TRBJ2-1|.|TRBV11-1|.
CASSGQRSYNEQFF
TGTGCCAGCAGCGGACAGCGATCCTACAATGAGCAGTTCTTC
>TRBJ1-5|.|TRBV6-6|.
CASSYPEEGQPQHF
TGTGCCAGCAGTTACCCGGAGGAGGGTCAGCCCCAGCATTTT
>TRBJ1-5|.|TRBV6-5|.
CASRGGNNQPQHF
TGTGCCAGCAGAGGGGGAAACAATCAGCCCCAGCATTTT
>TRBJ2-5|.|TRBV29-1|.
CSVDKSLAQETQYF
TGCAGCGTTGATAAGTCGCTAGCCCAAGAGACCCAGTACTTC
>TRBJ1-1|.|TRBV7-4|once
CASSSQIPNTEAFF
TGTGCCAGCAGCTCCCAGATTCCGAACACTGAAGCTTTCTTT
>TRBJ1-1|.|TRBV3-1/TRBV3-2|.
CASSQATGNTEAFF
TGTGCCAGCAGCCAAGCAACAGGGAACACTGAAGCTTTCTTT
>TRBJ1-2|.|TRBV25-1|medium-sized
CASSEWGRAGSAYGYTF
TGTGCCAGCAGTGAATGGGGGCGGGCGGGTTCGGCGTATGGCTACACCTTC
>TRBJ2-7|.|TRBV6-5|.
CASSPTHAQYYEQYF
TGTGCCAGCAGTCCGACACACGCCCAGTACTACGAGCAGTACTTC
>TRBJ1-4|TRBD1|TRBV28|.
CASSGGGEEKLFF
TGTGCCAGCTCAGGGGGCGGAGAGGAAAAACTGTTTTTT
>TRBJ2-1|TRBD1|TRBV7-9|.
CASSLDGQGNYEQFF
TGTGCCAGCAGCTTAGACGGACAGGGGAACTATGAGCAGTTCTTC
>TRBJ2-7|TRBD2|TRBV10-1|.
CASRLSGRTQYEQYF
TGCGCCAGCAGGCTTAGCGGGAGGACTCAATACGAGCAGTACTTC
>TRBJ2-7|TRBD1|TRBV5-1|few
CASSSRQGVRAYEQYF
TGCGCCAGCAGCTCGCGACAGGGGGTTAGGGCTTACGAGCAGTACTTC
>TRBJ1-6|.|TRBV6-6|.
CASSFPEDNSPLHF
TGTGCCAGCAGTTTTCCAGAAGATAATTCACCCCTCCACTTT
>TRBJ2-2|TRBD1|TRBV5-4|.
CASSTGQGKGTGELFF
TGTGCCAGCAGTACCGGACAGGGGAAGGGCACCGGGGAGCTGTTTTTT
>TRBJ2-1|.|TRBV7-9|.
CASSLGGENNEQFF
TGTGCCAGCAGCTTAGGTGGGGAGAACAATGAGCAGTTCTTC
>TRBJ2-3|.|TRBV19|.
CASGGRTDTQYF
TGTGCCAGCGGCGGTCGGACAGATACGCAGTATTTT
>TRBJ1-2|.|TRBV3-1/TRBV3-2|.
CASSYGQSNYGYTF
TGTGCCAGCAGCTATGGACAGAGTAACTATGGCTACACCTTC
>TRBJ2-5|TRBD1|TRBV14|.
CASSQRTGGAGQETQYF
TGTGCCAGCAGCCAACGGACAGGGGGCGCGGGTCAAGAGACCCAGTACTTC